Shown below are 2 T cell receptor beta chains from a single sample sequenced in a study of T cells in Graves' hyperthyroidism and ophthalmopathy. Amplified TCR beta CDR3 regions came from RNA transcripts. Initially, a first-round RT-PCR of the TCR CDR3 employed the HTBI primer set. TCRdb re-called the multiplex PCR reads through MiXCR, storing one row per CDR3 protein. Here the sample spans hundreds of thousands of distinct CDR3 sequences, about 15% being singletons. Sequenced material: blood. These receptors came from a woman between 18 and 29 years old with Graves' hyperthyroidism.

This clonotype was recorded at least ten times. The chain carries TRBV2 and TRBJ2-1; D is uncertain. The length of the CDR3 is 13 residues. The V end was cut by 5 bases, the J end by 8 bases, with 13 bases between. Germline CDR1 and CDR2: SNHLY and FYNNEI. The CDR3 is CASSTLVEDEQFF. For the CDR3, the DNA is TGTGCCAGCAGTACGCTAGTTGAGGATGAGCAGTTCTTC.

This clonotype was picked up many times. The chain combines TRBV11-2 with TRBJ2-7, with 9 bases fitting TRBD2. From germline, CDR1 is SGHAT and CDR2 FQNNGV. The length of the CDR3 is 18 residues. With V trimmed by 0 bases and J by 0 bases, 9 bases remained unmatched. As DNA, the CDR3 is TGTGCCAGCAGCTTAGATTGGTCTAGCGGGATTTACTCCTACGAGCAGTACTTC. Translating gives CASSLDWSSGIYSYEQYF.